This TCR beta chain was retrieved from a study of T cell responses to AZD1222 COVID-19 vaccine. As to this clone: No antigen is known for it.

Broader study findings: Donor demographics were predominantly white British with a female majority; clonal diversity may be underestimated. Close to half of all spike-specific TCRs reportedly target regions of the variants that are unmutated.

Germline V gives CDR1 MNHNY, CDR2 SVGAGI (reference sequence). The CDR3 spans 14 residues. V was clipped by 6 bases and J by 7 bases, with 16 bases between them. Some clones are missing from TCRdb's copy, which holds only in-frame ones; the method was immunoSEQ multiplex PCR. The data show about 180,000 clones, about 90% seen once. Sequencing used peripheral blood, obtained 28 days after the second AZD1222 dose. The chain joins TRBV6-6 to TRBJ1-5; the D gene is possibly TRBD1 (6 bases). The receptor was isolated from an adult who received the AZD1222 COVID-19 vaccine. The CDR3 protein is CASSRLQGEQPQHF. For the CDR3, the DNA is TGTGCCAGCAGCCGCCTACAGGGAGAACAGCCCCAGCATTTT.